Below, 21 T cell receptor beta chains from the same sample are listed, as sequenced in a study of T cell changes during pregnancy in multiple sclerosis. Using immunoSEQ multiplex PCR, the repertoire was profiled, and TCRdb retains in-frame clones only, with some absent. The sample consists of about 59,000 clones, 93% of them appearing once. Sample: CD8+ T cells from peripheral blood mononuclear cells, taken in the third trimester of pregnancy. The source of these receptors is a female donor with multiple sclerosis, enrolled in a pregnancy study.

This clone is classed as medium-sized. V is TRBV4-2 and J is TRBJ2-1; D might be TRBD2 (6 bases). V was clipped by 1 base and J by 4 bases, with 11 bases between them. Germline CDR1 LGHNA, CDR2 YNFKEQ. The CDR3 covers 15 residues. CDR3 sequence: CASSQGTGEYNEQFF. The CDR3 DNA follows: TGTGCCAGCAGCCAAGGGACGGGAGAGTACAATGAGCAGTTCTTC.

The J gene is TRBJ1-2, the V gene TRBV5-1; TRBD1 matches 7 bases. Germline V gene data show CDR1 as SGHRS and CDR2 as YFSETQ. The CDR3 sequence is 13 residues long. With V trimmed by 0 bases and J by 5 bases, 1 base remained unmatched. This CDR3 reads CASSLVTGYGYTF. The DNA of the CDR3 is TGCGCCAGCAGCTTGGTGACAGGGTATGGCTACACCTTC.

V gene TRBV19 combines with J gene TRBJ1-4; 8 nucleotides agree with TRBD1. V dropped 5 bases and J dropped 8; count of bases not matched to a gene: 1. The germline CDR1 and CDR2 sequences are LNHDA and SQIVND (reference sequence). The CDR3 runs 12 residues. Here the CDR3 reads CASSRTGEKLFF. CDR3 sequence (DNA): TGTGCCAGTAGTCGGACAGGGGAAAAACTGTTTTTT.

The chain is built from TRBV7-9 and TRBJ2-7; D possibly corresponds to TRBD1 (6 bases). Germline V lookup: CDR1 SEHNR, CDR2 FQNEAQ (reference sequence). The V end was cut by 5 bases, the J end by 4 bases, with 9 bases between. The CDR3 consists of 12 residues. CDR3 nucleotide sequence: TGTGCCAGCAGCCCCACAGGGTACGAGCAGTACTTC. As protein: CASSPTGYEQYF.

This clone was recorded a few times. The chain recombines TRBV9 with TRBJ1-1, with 9 bases aligning to TRBD1. Unmatched junction bases numbered 5, after V lost 1 base and J lost 4 bases. Per germline, CDR1 SGDLS and CDR2 YYNGEE. The CDR3 has 15 amino acids. As DNA, the CDR3 is TGTGCCAGCAGCGTATCGGGACAGGGTGGCACTGAAGCTTTCTTT. The encoded protein is CASSVSGQGGTEAFF.

The chain links TRBV27 to TRBJ1-1, with D uncertain. Germline V gives CDR1 MNHEY, CDR2 SMNVEV (reference sequence). The CDR3 loop spans 13 amino acids. Trimming stripped 1 base from V and 5 bases from J, with 8 bases between. The CDR3 region has the DNA TGTGCCAGCAGTTTATTCGGGAGTACTGAAGCTTTCTTT. This gives the protein CASSLFGSTEAFF.

This clone was detected once. The chain couples TRBV4-1 to TRBJ2-7; no clear D gene. V was shortened by 0 bases and J by 0 bases, with 18 bases between the two germline ends. The CDR3 length is 18 residues. Germline CDR1 and CDR2: MGHRA and YSYEKL. CDR3 sequence: CASSQDARLESGSYEQYF. Here the CDR3 DNA reads TGCGCCAGCAGCCAAGATGCGAGACTTGAGAGTGGCTCCTACGAGCAGTACTTC.

The chain couples TRBV5-6 to TRBJ2-1; 12 nucleotides match TRBD2. The junction had 6 bases not matched to a gene; V was cut back by 4 bases and J by 4 bases. Germline CDR1 is SGHDT and CDR2 is YYEEEE. CDR3 length: 16 residues. CDR3 loop: CASSGRTSGNYNEQFF. The CDR3 coding sequence is TGTGCCAGCAGCGGGCGGACTAGCGGGAATTACAATGAGCAGTTCTTC.

The chain is built from TRBV4-1 and TRBJ2-7; 12 nucleotides match TRBD2. Germline assignment: CDR1 MGHRA and CDR2 YSYEKL. V lost 3 bases, J lost 5 bases, and 14 bases stayed unmatched. CDR3 size: 18 residues. The CDR3 sequence: CASSQGPLTSGRLDEQYF. The DNA for the CDR3 is TGCGCCAGCAGCCAGGGTCCCCTGACTAGCGGGAGACTCGACGAGCAGTACTTC.

The chain couples TRBV27 to TRBJ2-1; D is ambiguous. This CDR3 contains 13 residues. Looked up from germline, CDR1 is MNHEY and CDR2 is SMNVEV (reference sequence). Trimming left V 2 bases short and J 4 bases short, with 6 bases between. As DNA, the CDR3 is TGTGCCAGCAGTTTAATCAGGTACAATGAGCAGTTCTTC. This gives the protein CASSLIRYNEQFF.

This chain uses TRBV5-1 with TRBJ2-3; no reliable D call. The CDR3 has 16 residues. Per germline, CDR1 SGHRS and CDR2 YFSETQ. V gave up 1 base and J gave up 5 bases, with 17 bases separating them. CDR3 loop: CASSLWAGSQVDTQYF. Here the CDR3 DNA reads TGCGCCAGCAGCTTGTGGGCAGGCTCCCAGGTAGATACGCAGTATTTT.

The chain employs TRBV6-1 and TRBJ1-1, with 7 bases that match TRBD1. Germline V gene sequence: CDR1 MNHNS, CDR2 SASEGT. V gave up 6 bases and J gave up 2 bases; unmatched junction bases: 6. The CDR3 consists of 14 residues. Written as DNA, the CDR3 is TGTGCCAGCAGAGACAGGGTAGTAAACACTGAAGCTTTCTTT. As protein: CASRDRVVNTEAFF.

In its sample, this clone was seen once. The chain joins TRBV4-1 to TRBJ2-7; D unclear. The CDR3 has 14 amino acids. Germline V lookup: CDR1 MGHRA, CDR2 YSYEKL. V was pared by 0 bases and J by 3 bases, with 9 bases between. This chain's CDR3 is CASSQDRSNYEQYF. For the CDR3, the DNA is TGCGCCAGCAGCCAAGACAGATCGAACTACGAGCAGTACTTC.

The V and J genes are TRBV29-1 and TRBJ2-7; maybe TRBD1 (6 bases). The germline gives CDR1 SQVTM, CDR2 ANQGSEA. This CDR3 is built from 16 residues. The V end lost 0 bases, the J end lost 3 bases, and 18 bases lay between the germline ends. The CDR3 coding sequence is TGCAGCGTTGAAGATCCTAGAGGGGGTGGGGGCTACGAGCAGTACTTC. This sequence encodes CSVEDPRGGGGYEQYF.

This chain connects TRBV6-1 to TRBJ2-4, with 12 bases aligning to TRBD2. Per germline, CDR1 MNHNS and CDR2 SASEGT. This CDR3 comprises 14 residues. The V segment lost 2 bases and the J segment 15 bases; nucleotides outside the gene matches: 8. CDR3 loop: CASSERLAGGPGYF. The CDR3 DNA is TGTGCCAGCAGTGAAAGGCTAGCGGGAGGGCCGGGGTACTTC.

A word on this clone: The junction departs from the called germline gene at one end, perhaps through a read error. J is TRBJ1-1 and V is TRBV19; possibly TRBD1 for D (5 bases). CDR1 is LNHDA, CDR2 SQIVND, per germline (reference sequence). This CDR3 has 14 residues. CDR3 protein: CASSIGPGDTEAFF. CDR3 bases: TGTGCCAGCAGTATAGGACCGGGGGACACTGAAGCTTTCTTT.

The CDR3 reads CASSPPRGSTDTQYF. The CDR3 nucleotides are TGTGCCAGCAGCCCGCCCCGCGGGAGCACAGATACGCAGTATTTT. The chain combines TRBV9 with TRBJ2-3; tentative D call: TRBD2 (5 bases). Looked up from germline, CDR1 is SGDLS and CDR2 is YYNGEE. CDR3 length: 15 residues. V was trimmed by 4 bases and J by 0 bases, leaving 12 bases between them. The entire variable domain, with the rest obtained from reference TRBV9 and TRBJ2-3, is as follows: DSGVTQTPKHLITATGQRVTLRCSPRSGDLSVYWYQQSLDQGLQFLIQYYNGEERAKGNILERFSAQQFPDLHSELNLSSLELGDSALYFCASSPPRGSTDTQYFGPGTRLTVL.

The V gene is TRBV9, the J gene TRBJ1-2; the D is unclear. V gave up 0 bases and J gave up 8 bases, with 14 bases separating them. CDR3 length: 14 amino acids. Germline V CDR1 and CDR2: SGDLS, YYNGEE. CDR3 amino acids: CASSVGVGGSGYTF. The CDR3 DNA reads TGTGCCAGCAGCGTAGGGGTTGGAGGGTCGGGCTACACCTTC.

Of note for this clone: The same CDR3 also results from other DNA sequences found in this sample. V is TRBV13 and J is TRBJ2-5; 10 bases match TRBD1. V lost 5 bases to trimming and J lost 6 bases; unmatched junction nucleotides: 12. CDR3 length: 16 residues. The germline V gene encodes CDR1 PRHDT and CDR2 FYEKMQ (reference sequence). The CDR3 bases are TGTGCCAGCAGCACTAGGACAGGGGGAAAGATACAGACCCAGTACTTC. Residues: CASSTRTGGKIQTQYF.

The gene calls are TRBV27 and TRBJ1-5, with D tentatively TRBD1 (5 bases). Per germline, CDR1 MNHEY and CDR2 SMNVEV (reference sequence). Trimming removed 1 base at V and 0 bases at J, with 16 bases between. The CDR3 has 18 residues. The CDR3 DNA reads as TGTGCCAGCAGTTTATGGGGGGGAGGCGGACTTAGCAATCAGCCCCAGCATTTT. The encoded protein is CASSLWGGGGLSNQPQHF.

The gene calls are TRBV7-9 and TRBJ2-1; TRBD1 is a possible D gene (5 bases). The CDR3 has 17 residues. CDR1 is SEHNR and CDR2 is FQNEAQ in the germline V gene (reference sequence). Trimming pared 2 bases from V and 4 bases from J, leaving 18 bases between. In DNA, the CDR3 is TGTGCCAGCAGCTTATTTATGGGCACAGGTCAATACAATGAGCAGTTCTTC. It is translated as CASSLFMGTGQYNEQFF.